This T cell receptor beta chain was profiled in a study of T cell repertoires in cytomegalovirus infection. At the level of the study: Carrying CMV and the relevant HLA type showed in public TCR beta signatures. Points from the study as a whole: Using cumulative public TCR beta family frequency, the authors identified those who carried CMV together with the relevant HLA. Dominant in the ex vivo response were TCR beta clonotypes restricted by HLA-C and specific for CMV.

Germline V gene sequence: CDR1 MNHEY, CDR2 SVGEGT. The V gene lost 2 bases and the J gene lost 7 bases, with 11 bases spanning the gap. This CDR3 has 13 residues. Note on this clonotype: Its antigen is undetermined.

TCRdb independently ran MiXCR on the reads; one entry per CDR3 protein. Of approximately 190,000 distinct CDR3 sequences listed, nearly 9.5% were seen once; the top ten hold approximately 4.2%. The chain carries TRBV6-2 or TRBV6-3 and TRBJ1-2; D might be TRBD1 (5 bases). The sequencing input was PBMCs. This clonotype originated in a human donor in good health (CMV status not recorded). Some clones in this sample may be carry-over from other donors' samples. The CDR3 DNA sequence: TGTGCCAGCAGTTACAACGGGGGAGGTGGCTACACCTTC. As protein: CASSYNGGGGYTF.